This TCR beta chain was observed in a study of identical twins. Study results and limitations: The more abundant beta clonotypes in cord blood had fewer insertions, and memory repertoires did not show this.

About this clonotype: Its antigen is as yet unknown.

J lost 0 bases, V lost 6 bases, and 13 bases had no gene match. The CDR3 is 17 residues long. Germline V gene sequence: CDR1 MNHEY, CDR2 SMNVEV (reference sequence). TCRdb fed the 5' RACE reads into MiXCR, producing one record per CDR3 protein. This sample has around 690,000 distinct CDR3 sequences, with less than 25% found just once. The same data also went into a second study, on T cells expressing NK-cell markers. As that study records: Dominant NKG2C+ clonotypes in about six donors made up about 1.0-7.5% of CD8+ T cells. These clonotypes also led the CD3+CD56-NKG2C+ fraction in a handful of donors.

Source material: PBMCs. The sequence was collected from a woman younger than 35 in good health. The V and J genes are TRBV27 and TRBJ1-1, with 7 bases fitting TRBD1. CDR3 region: CASSRTPHGTVNTEAFF. The CDR3 DNA reads as TGTGCCAGCAGCCGTACACCTCACGGGACAGTGAACACTGAAGCTTTCTTT.